This T cell receptor beta chain was retrieved from a study of glioma-infiltrating T cells listed by TCRdb under 2016. A note on the overall study: Sequencing of TCR alpha- and beta-chain repertoires was performed on glioma tissue, on non-neoplastic brain tissue, and on matched peripheral blood mononuclear cells. To gauge divergence between tissue and blood T-cell populations, every tissue-infiltrating repertoire was compared against the peripheral blood repertoire from the same patient. Three low-grade glioma patients, fewer than 10 primary glioblastoma patients and three non-glioma patients contributing non-neoplastic brain tissue were included in the paired cohort. What the research found in general, with its limitations: In non-neoplastic patients, VJ-independent divergence between tissue and blood fell below expectation, whereas in all gliomas, and especially in low-grade gliomas, the divergence rose above expectation. The group comparisons were based on small numbers of patients: three non-neoplastic, three low-grade glioma and several glioblastoma patients. Only a very small number of CDR3 sequences turned up in both tissue and blood, a result put down to high CDR3 diversity combined with limited sampling.

A distance of 8 bases separates the germline ends of V and J, which lose 1 base and 5 bases respectively. The CDR3 measures 13 amino acids from cysteine to phenylalanine. This entry keeps only the CDR3 DNA: 39 bases, framed from base 1. CDR1 SGHAT and CDR2 FQNNGV were looked up in the germline V gene. TCR alpha and beta CDR3 regions were amplified with the iRepertoire nested amplicon-rescue multiplex PCR (arm-PCR) platform from RNA. The input for one-step reverse transcription and amplification was roughly 95-450 ng of either tissue mRNA or PBMC total RNA. After bead purification, a secondary multiplex PCR added Illumina adapters, and libraries were gel-purified between 200 and 400 bp. The libraries contained internal 6-nucleotide barcodes that were used for demultiplexing. The libraries were sequenced on an Illumina MiSeq using 2x220 or 2x250 nucleotide paired-end reads. In the paper's pipeline: FLASH 1.2.11 was used to merge paired reads, and BWA-MEM then aligned the reads to the GRCh37 human genome before TRA and TRB reads were extracted. An IMGT-derived reference of cassette sequences and CDR3 motifs, with pseudogenes included, was used for V and J assignment. Reads were translated in three frames, and productive CDR3s were defined as those with a C...FGXG motif and no stop codons. Unique combinations of V-J cassette pair and CDR3 amino acid sequence were defined as clonotypes. Reads were filtered by Hamming distance, thresholded by each sample's sequence error rate in mapped regions. TCRdb cleaned the public reads at Q25 with fastp, built clones with MiXCR and kept in-frame beta chains. Each record represents a unique CDR3 protein, reported with the most common genes and DNA among its rows. TCRdb assigned the V and J calls; the authors' analysis was not used. Across this sample there are around 97,000 distinct CDR3 sequences, with less than 30% seen only once. In total, the top ten clones hold 40% to 55% of the sample.

This clonotype was counted ten times or more. Its binding antigen is unknown. No per-base quality is available; no much larger clone lies one base away. The sequence was obtained from a human donor with low-grade glioma or glioblastoma, undergoing nonglioma brain surgery, or in good health (not recorded which). The sequencing sample was made of glioma tissue, nonneoplastic brain tissue, or PBMCs (not recorded which). The chain is assembled from TRBV11-2 and TRBJ2-5, with the identity of the D gene unclear. The CDR3 corresponds to CASSLGGLETQYF. The nucleotide sequence reads TGTGCCAGCAGCTTAGGGGGATTGGAGACCCAGTACTTC.